This T cell receptor beta chain comes out of a study of identical twins. The CDR3 is made up of 12 amino acids. Germline lookup yields CDR1 SNHLY and CDR2 FYNNEI. Trimming shortened V by 8 bases and J by 7 bases, and 14 bases separated the two germline ends. TCRdb re-called the 5' RACE reads through MiXCR, storing one row per CDR3 protein. The data show hundreds of thousands of distinct CDR3 sequences, more than 6.5% seen once. These same data were also listed under a study on yellow fever vaccine responses in identical twins.

The V and J genes are TRBV2 and TRBJ1-1; D is possibly TRBD1 (6 bases). This receptor was taken from a woman younger than 30 in good health. Sequencing used memory (CD45RO+) T cells sorted from blood. The CDR3, as DNA: TGTGCCAGCCGCAGGGGCCCCCTTGAAGCTTTCTTT. It codes for CASRRGPLEAFF.